The present T cell receptor beta chain was sequenced within a study of PD-1 blockade in classical Hodgkin lymphoma. Whole-study findings and limits: Nothing has yet pinned down what causes the repertoire differences, possibly disease activity or prior therapy. Patients with a complete response exhibited baseline diversity comparable to newly diagnosed patients.

Libraries were prepared by immunoSEQ multiplex PCR; TCRdb keeps only in-frame clonotypes and omits some of them. The sample contains 64,000 or so clones, less than 95% of which appear only once. As for time point: cycle 4 day 1 (C4D1), after about 6 weeks of nivolumab. Each patient relapsed following autologous stem cell transplantation, and prior brentuximab vedotin exposure differed. Points on this clone: Antigen unknown.

This CDR3 is 16 amino acids long. CDR1 is MGHRA and CDR2 is YSYEKL in the germline V gene. Trimming left V 1 base short and J 2 bases short, with 9 bases between. This sample comprised peripheral blood mononuclear cells (PBMCs), obtained before the fourth cycle of nivolumab. The genes are TRBV4-1 and TRBJ1-6; D is possibly TRBD1 (5 bases). The receptor comes from a human donor with classical Hodgkin lymphoma. For the CDR3, the DNA is TGCGCCAGCAGCCAAGGGGGGGTCCCCTATAATTCACCCCTCCACTTT. This gives the protein CASSQGGVPYNSPLHF.